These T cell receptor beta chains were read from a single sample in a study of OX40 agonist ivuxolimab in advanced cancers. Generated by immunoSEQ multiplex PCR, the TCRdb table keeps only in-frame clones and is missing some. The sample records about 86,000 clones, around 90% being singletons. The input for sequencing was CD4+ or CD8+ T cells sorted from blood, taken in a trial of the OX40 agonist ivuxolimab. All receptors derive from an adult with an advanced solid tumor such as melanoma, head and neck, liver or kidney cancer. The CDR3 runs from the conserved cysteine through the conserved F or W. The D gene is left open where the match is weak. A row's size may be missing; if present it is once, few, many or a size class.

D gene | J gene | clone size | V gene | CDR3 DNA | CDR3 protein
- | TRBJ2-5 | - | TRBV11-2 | TGTGCCAGCAGCTTGGGGCTAGGGGAGACCCAGTACTTC | CASSLGLGETQYF
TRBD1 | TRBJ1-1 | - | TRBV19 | TGTGCCAGTAAGAAAGGGGTATCCGGGACAGGACGGAAAGAAGCTTTCTTT | CASKKGVSGTGRKEAFF
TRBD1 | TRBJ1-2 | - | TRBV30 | TGTGCCTCCACAGGGGGCGATGGCTATGGCTACACCTTC | CASTGGDGYGYTF
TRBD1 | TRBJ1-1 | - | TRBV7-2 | TGTGCCAGCAGCTTAGGTCAGGGGGGGGTGAACACTGAAGCTTTCTTT | CASSLGQGGVNTEAFF
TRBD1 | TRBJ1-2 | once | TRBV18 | TGTGCCAGCTCATCAGGGACAGCCGCTTCCTATGGCTACACCTTC | CASSSGTAASYGYTF
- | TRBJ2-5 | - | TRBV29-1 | TGCAGCGTGTCAGGGGGGGACGGAGTGACCCAGTACTTC | CSVSGGDGVTQYF
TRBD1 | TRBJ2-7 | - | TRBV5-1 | TGCGCCAGCAGCTTAAGGACAGGGCAGAACTCCTACGAGCAGTACTTC | CASSLRTGQNSYEQYF
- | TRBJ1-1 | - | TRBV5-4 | TGTGCCAGCAGCCGGCCAGGGGCTAATCCGAACACTGAAGCTTTCTTT | CASSRPGANPNTEAFF
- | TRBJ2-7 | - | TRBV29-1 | TGCAGCGTTGAAGACGGGGCCCCACGGTCCTTC | CSVEDGAPRSF
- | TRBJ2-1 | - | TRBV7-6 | TGTGCCAGCAGCTTAGTTGCAGGGGCCTACAATGAGCAGTTCTTC | CASSLVAGAYNEQFF
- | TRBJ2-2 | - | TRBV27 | TGTGCCAGCAGTCTTACAGGGAGTAACACCGGGGAGCTGTTTTTT | CASSLTGSNTGELFF
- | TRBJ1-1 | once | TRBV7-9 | TGTGCCAGCAGCTTAGTTTTCGGGCCCTACACTGAAGCTTTCTTT | CASSLVFGPYTEAFF
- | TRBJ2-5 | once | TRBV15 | TGTGCCACCAGCAGAGCAGGGTTTGGGGCCCAGTACTTC | CATSRAGFGAQYF
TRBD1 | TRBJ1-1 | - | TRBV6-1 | TGTGCCAGCAGTGAGGCCAGGGGGGGGACTGAAGCTTTCTTT | CASSEARGGTEAFF
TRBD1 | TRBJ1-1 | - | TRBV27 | TGTGCCAGCAGTACAATCAGGGGGCGGGGGGTGAACACTGAAGCTTTCTTT | CASSTIRGRGVNTEAFF
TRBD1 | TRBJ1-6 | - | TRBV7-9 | TGTGCCAGCACCCAGGACAGGGCACCCCTCCACTTT | CASTQDRAPLHF
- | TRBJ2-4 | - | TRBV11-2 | TGTGCCAGCAGCTCCCTCAGCGGAACGGATAAAAACATTCAGTACTTC | CASSSLSGTDKNIQYF
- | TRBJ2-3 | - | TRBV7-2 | TGTGCCAGCAGCCGGGACTTTATAACAGATACGCAGTATTTT | CASSRDFITDTQYF
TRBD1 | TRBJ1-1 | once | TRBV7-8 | TGTGCCAGCAGCTTAAACTGGGACAGGGAAGCTTTCTTT | CASSLNWDREAFF
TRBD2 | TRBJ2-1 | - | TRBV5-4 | TGTGCCAGCAGCTTGGCCCCAGGACTAGGCCGGGTCAATGAGCAGTTCTTC | CASSLAPGLGRVNEQFF
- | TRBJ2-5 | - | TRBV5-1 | TGCGCCAGCAGCTTAGGTAGCGAAGAGACCCAGTACTTC | CASSLGSEETQYF
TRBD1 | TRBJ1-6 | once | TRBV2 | TGTGCCAGCAGTACCCAGGGGGCTGGTTCACCCCTCCACTTT | CASSTQGAGSPLHF
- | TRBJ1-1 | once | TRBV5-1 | TGCGCCAGCAGCTTGGGGCAGTCGAACACTGAAGCTTTCTTT | CASSLGQSNTEAFF
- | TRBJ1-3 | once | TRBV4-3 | TGCGCCAGCAGCCAAGATATTGCCTTGGGAAACACCATATATTTT | CASSQDIALGNTIYF
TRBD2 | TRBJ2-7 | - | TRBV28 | TGTGCCAGCAGTTCCCAGCGGGGCGAGCAGTACTTC | CASSSQRGEQYF
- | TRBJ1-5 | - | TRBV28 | TGTGCCAGCAGTTTGGGGTTCGATCAGCCCCAGCATTTT | CASSLGFDQPQHF
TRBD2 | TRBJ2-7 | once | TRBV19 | TGTGCCAGTAGTATGGAGCGGGAGGGCCTCTACGAGCAGTACTTC | CASSMEREGLYEQYF
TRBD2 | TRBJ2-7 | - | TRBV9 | TGTGCCAGCAGCGTAGCTACTGGGGGGGCCTACGAGCAGTACTTC | CASSVATGGAYEQYF
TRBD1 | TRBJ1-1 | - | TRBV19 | TGTGCCAGTAGTCAACAGGGGATCACTGAAGCTTTCTTT | CASSQQGITEAFF
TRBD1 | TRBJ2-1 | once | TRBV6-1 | TGTGCCACAGGGGACAGGGGGATTTACAATGAGCAGTTCTTC | CATGDRGIYNEQFF
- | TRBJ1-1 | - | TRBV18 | TGTGCCAGCTCACCAGGGGTTGAGGGTGAAGCTTTCTTT | CASSPGVEGEAFF
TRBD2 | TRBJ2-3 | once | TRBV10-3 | TGTGCCATCAGAGACTTAGCGGGGGGAAACACAGATACGCAGTATTTT | CAIRDLAGGNTDTQYF
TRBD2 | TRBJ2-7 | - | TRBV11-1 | TGTGCCAGCAAAGGCGGGAGCTCCTACGAGCAGTACTTC | CASKGGSSYEQYF
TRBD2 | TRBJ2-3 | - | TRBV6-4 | TGTGCCAGCAGTGTGACCGGGGGGTACGCAGATACGCAGTATTTT | CASSVTGGYADTQYF